The subject of this entry is one TCR beta chain. The target antigen is unknown. Stated time point: cycle 4 day 1 (C4D1), after 6 weeks of nivolumab. Each patient experienced a relapse that followed autologous stem cell transplantation, and brentuximab vedotin exposure varied. The sample is drawn from a study of PD-1 blockade in classical Hodgkin lymphoma. The CDR3 covers 17 residues. Trimming pared 0 bases from V and 2 bases from J, leaving 14 bases between. Germline values: CDR1 MGHRA, CDR2 YSYEKL. Study-level points and caveats: At C4D1, TCR diversity had climbed significantly for CD4+ cells, though not for CD8+ cells. Relapsed/refractory patients reportedly had lower baseline diversity than newly diagnosed patients. There remain no defined causes for the repertoire differences, which possibly reflect disease activity or prior therapy. Exclusion was applied to patients who started nivolumab under 1 year after ASCT.

TCRdb's table, derived via immunoSEQ multiplex PCR, lists solely in-frame clones and lacks some. Of about 93,000 clones listed, around 80% were seen once; the top ten hold approximately 9%. Sequenced here: peripheral blood mononuclear cells (PBMCs), sampled before the fourth cycle of nivolumab. This rearrangement joins TRBV4-1 to TRBJ1-5; D may be TRBD1 (6 bases). The TCR sequence derives from a human donor with classical Hodgkin lymphoma. The CDR3 protein is CASSQDSMDSRNQPQHF. The CDR3 DNA reads as TGCGCCAGCAGCCAAGATTCCATGGACAGTCGCAATCAGCCCCAGCATTTT.